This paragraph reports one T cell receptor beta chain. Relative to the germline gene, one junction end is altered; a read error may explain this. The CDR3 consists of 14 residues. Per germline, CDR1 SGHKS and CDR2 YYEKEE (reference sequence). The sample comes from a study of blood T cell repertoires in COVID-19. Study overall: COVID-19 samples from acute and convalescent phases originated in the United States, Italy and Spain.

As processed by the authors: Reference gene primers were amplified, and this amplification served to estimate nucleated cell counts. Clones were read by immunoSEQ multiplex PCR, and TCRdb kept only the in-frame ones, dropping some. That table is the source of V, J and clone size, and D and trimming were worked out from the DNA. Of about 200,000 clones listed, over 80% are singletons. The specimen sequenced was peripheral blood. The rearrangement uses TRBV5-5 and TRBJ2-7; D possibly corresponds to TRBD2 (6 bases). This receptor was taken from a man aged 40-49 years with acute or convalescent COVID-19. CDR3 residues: CASSLVTGDYEQYF. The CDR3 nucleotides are TGTGCCAGTAGCTTGGTCACGGGAGACTACGAGCAGTACTTC.